This entry lists 29 T cell receptor beta chains sequenced from one sample in a study of blood T cells in healthy people across ages (dated by TCRdb to about 2015). The library was generated by 5' RACE. The listed sequencing device is Illumina HiSeq 2500. A second about 7 to 11 cycle PCR used a sample-barcoded 5' primer and a J-beta primer mix. Starting from the raw public reads, TCRdb applied fastp trimming at Q25, assembled clones with MiXCR and retained in-frame beta chains. Rows with a matching CDR3 protein are joined into one entry that keeps the most common DNA and genes. This sample comprises around 800,000 distinct CDR3 sequences, about 42% of them detected only once. About 21% of the sample comes from the top ten. Input material: blood. These receptors all stem from a man in his 60s in good health.

This chain links TRBV27 with TRBJ1-1; D gene ambiguous. Germline V gene data show CDR1 as MNHEY and CDR2 as SMNVEV (reference sequence). The CDR3 contains 14 residues. V dropped 7 bases and J dropped 0 bases, with 12 bases sitting between them. In DNA form, the CDR3 reads TGTGCCAGCACCGGGAGCGGGATGAACACTGAAGCTTTCTTT. Its translation: CASTGSGMNTEAFF.

This clonotype came up a few times. V and J are TRBV6-2 or TRBV6-3 and TRBJ2-1; 8 nucleotides match TRBD1. CDR1 and CDR2 from the germline V gene are MNHEY and SVGEGT. Germline trimming cut 7 bases from V and 3 bases from J; bases unmatched to any gene: 11. The CDR3 consists of 16 residues. The CDR3 DNA reads TGTGCCAGCACTCCCTCCGGGACAGGCGACTACAATGAGCAGTTCTTC. This translates into CASTPSGTGDYNEQFF.

The chain couples TRBV4-3 to TRBJ2-4; weak D call: TRBD1 (5 bases). The J call is in doubt because the DNA end fits TRBJ2-7 better. Germline CDR1 LGHNA, CDR2 YSLEER. CDR3 size: 16 residues. Here the CDR3 reads CASSQDAGSTGYEQYF. CDR3 nucleotide sequence: TGCGCCAGCAGCCAAGACGCAGGCTCTACAGGCTACGAGCAGTACTTC.

This clonotype was found a few times. The rearrangement links TRBV7-8 to TRBJ2-6; D gene uncertain. Germline V gene lookup returns CDR1 SGHVS and CDR2 FQNEAQ. Between the trimmed V and J ends, which lost 5 bases and 8 bases, there was a span of 16 bases. The CDR3 has 15 amino acids. The CDR3 loop reads CASSPNSGWTNVLTF. The CDR3 DNA reads as TGTGCCAGCAGCCCAAACTCCGGCTGGACCAACGTCCTGACTTTC. Looking up the rest from reference TRBV7-8 and TRBJ2-6 gives the full variable domain: GAGVSQSPRYKVAKRGQDVALRCDPISGHVSLFWYQQALGQGPEFLTYFQNEAQLDKSGLPSDRFFAERPEGSVSTLKIQRTQQEDSAVYLCASSPNSGWTNVLTFGAGSRLTVL.

The chain uses TRBV9 and TRBJ2-4, with D possibly matching TRBD1 (5 bases). The DNA end is a closer match to TRBJ2-7, so the J assignment may be wrong. Germline lookup yields CDR1 SGDLS and CDR2 YYNGEE. This CDR3 region has 16 residues. The CDR3 nucleotides are TGTGCCAGCAGCGTAGTAAGACAGTTTTTTTGCTACGAGCAGTACTTC. It specifies CASSVVRQFFCYEQYF.

The rearrangement joins TRBV6-2 or TRBV6-3 to TRBJ2-5; 10 bases are a match to TRBD2. Germline V lookup: CDR1 MNHEY, CDR2 SVGEGT. With 5 bases clipped from V and 5 bases from J, the junction kept 14 bases outside the gene matches. The CDR3 extends over 17 amino acids. Here the CDR3 reads CASSQGKLAGIRETQYF. The CDR3 nucleotides read TGTGCCAGCAGTCAGGGGAAACTAGCGGGGATCCGGGAGACCCAGTACTTC.

V usage is TRBV6-1 and J usage is TRBJ2-5; 7 nucleotides agree with TRBD1. The germline gives CDR1 MNHNS, CDR2 SASEGT. V lost 4 bases, J lost 1 base, and 9 bases stayed unmatched. The CDR3 is made up of 16 amino acids. The CDR3 here is CASSVFRDSAQETQYF. The CDR3 DNA reads TGTGCCAGCAGTGTCTTCCGGGACAGCGCCCAAGAGACCCAGTACTTC.

This clonotype turned up a few times. The chain joins TRBV11-2 to TRBJ2-3; 13 nucleotides agree with TRBD2. This CDR3 has 15 amino acids. Per germline, CDR1 SGHAT and CDR2 FQNNGV. Losses at the gene ends were 1 base for V and 9 bases for J; bases not matched to a gene: 4. This CDR3 is CASSLGGTSGETQYF. The CDR3 DNA reads as TGTGCCAGCAGCTTAGGAGGGACTAGCGGGGAAACGCAGTATTTT.

Remarks on this clonotype: This clone may be a read error of a much larger clone one base away. The chain has TRBV3-1 and TRBJ1-2, with 7 nucleotides matching TRBD1. Germline-derived CDR1 and CDR2 are LGHDT and YNNKEL (reference sequence). The CDR3 runs to 15 residues. The chain's CDR3 is CAGSLTGKTNYGYTF. The DNA for the CDR3 is TGTGCCGGCAGCCTGACAGGGAAAACTAACTATGGCTACACCTTC.

This clonotype was recorded a few times. The chain recombines TRBV7-2 with TRBJ2-7, with D uncertain. The CDR3 runs 15 residues. The germline CDR1 and CDR2 sequences are SGHTA and FQGNSA. V shed 0 bases and J shed 0 bases, with 9 bases lying between them. CDR3 region: CASSLALGISYEQYF. The CDR3 DNA follows: TGTGCCAGCAGCTTAGCGTTGGGAATCTCCTACGAGCAGTACTTC.

J is TRBJ1-1 and V is TRBV28; no definite D call. V gave up 3 bases and J gave up 3 bases, with 17 bases separating them. The CDR3 is 16 amino acids. CDR1 and CDR2 (germline): MDHEN, SYDVKM. The CDR3 protein is CASSFGVWARDTEAFF. For the CDR3, the DNA is TGTGCCAGCAGTTTCGGAGTCTGGGCGAGGGACACTGAAGCTTTCTTT.

This chain uses TRBV3-1 with TRBJ2-3; 8 bases align to TRBD2. Looked up from germline, CDR1 is LGHDT and CDR2 is YNNKEL (reference sequence). The V gene end was trimmed by 2 bases and the J gene end by 5 bases; junction bases not matched to a gene: 18. The CDR3 has 19 amino acids. The CDR3 region has the DNA TGTGCCAGCAGCCAATCGCGGGGGGAGACGGGGGGGCCTGTAGATACGCAGTATTTT. Translated, it gives CASSQSRGETGGPVDTQYF.

The CDR3 reads CASSAPGTQPQHF. The DNA for the CDR3 is TGTGCCAGCAGCGCCCCGGGGACGCAGCCCCAGCATTTT. This chain uses TRBV6-2 or TRBV6-3 with TRBJ1-5; a weak D match, TRBD1 (5 bases). V shed 6 bases and J shed 7 bases, with 13 bases lying between them. Germline CDR1 reads MNHEY; CDR2 reads SVGEGT. This CDR3 comprises 13 residues.

The chain has TRBV3-1 and TRBJ2-7; TRBD2 is a possible D gene (6 bases). The end of the DNA fits TRBJ2-5 better, so the J call may be wrong. The CDR3 consists of 12 residues. The germline V gene encodes CDR1 LGHDT and CDR2 YNNKEL (reference sequence). This CDR3 is CASSQAGGTQYF. The CDR3, as DNA: TGTGCCAGCAGCCAAGCCGGGGGGACCCAGTACTTC.

The chain carries TRBV29-1 and TRBJ1-4; D is perhaps TRBD1 (6 bases). There are 14 residues in the CDR3. V was pared by 3 bases and J by 7 bases, with 15 bases between. Per germline, CDR1 SQVTM and CDR2 ANQGSEA. The CDR3 sequence: CSVDGRGRGEKLFF. CDR3 DNA: TGCAGCGTTGACGGCAGGGGCAGGGGTGAAAAACTGTTTTTT.

This chain uses TRBV20-1 with TRBJ1-5; TRBD1 is a possible D gene (5 bases). The CDR3 spans 14 residues. From germline, CDR1 is DFQATT and CDR2 SNEGSKA (reference sequence). The germline V and J ends were trimmed by 5 bases and 4 bases, with 15 bases remaining between them. CDR3 loop: CSAVVGGVNQPQHF. The CDR3 region has the DNA TGCAGTGCTGTGGTCGGGGGAGTAAATCAGCCCCAGCATTTT.

The chain employs TRBV6-5 and TRBJ1-2, with 7 bases aligning to TRBD1. The V segment lost 8 bases and the J segment 5 bases; nucleotides outside the gene matches: 17. Germline assignment: CDR1 MNHEY and CDR2 SVGAGI. The CDR3 loop spans 16 amino acids. The CDR3 reads CASVRDRTVIGYGYTF. CDR3 coding DNA: TGTGCCAGCGTCCGGGACAGAACAGTTATCGGGTATGGCTACACCTTC.

V usage is TRBV30 and J usage is TRBJ1-5; 7 bases agree with TRBD1. There are 14 residues in the CDR3. CDR1 is GTSNPN and CDR2 is SVGIG in the germline V gene (reference sequence). The V and J ends lost 5 bases and 5 bases, in that order; junction bases with no gene match: 9. The CDR3 DNA reads TGTGCCTGGGACCGGACAGGCTCCTATCAGCCCCAGCATTTT. Amino acids: CAWDRTGSYQPQHF.

The V call is TRBV27, the J call TRBJ2-7; 7 nucleotides align to TRBD2. Germline CDR1 reads MNHEY; CDR2 reads SMNVEV (reference sequence). V trimming: 5 bases; J trimming: 0 bases; junction bases outside the gene matches: 4. This CDR3 has 14 amino acids. For the CDR3, the DNA is TGTGCCAGCAGTGTTGCGGGGGTCTCCTACGAGCAGTACTTC. Its protein is CASSVAGVSYEQYF.

The CDR3 region has the DNA TGTGCCAGCAGCCAAGTGAGGGGAACTCGGGGGACTGAAGCTTTCTTT. Protein: CASSQVRGTRGTEAFF. The rearrangement links TRBV14 to TRBJ1-1; D might be TRBD1 (5 bases). Germline V gene sequence: CDR1 SGHDN, CDR2 FVKESK. The CDR3 has 16 residues. The ends were cut back, 1 base at V and 5 bases at J, with 17 bases in the middle.

The gene calls are TRBV7-2 and TRBJ1-6; D is ambiguous. This CDR3 is 13 amino acids long. V was cut by 2 bases and J by 7 bases, with 6 bases left in between. Germline V gene sequence: CDR1 SGHTA, CDR2 FQGNSA. CDR3 residues: CASSLHENSPLHF. The CDR3 DNA reads as TGTGCCAGCAGCTTACATGAGAATTCACCCCTCCACTTT. Combining the CDR3 with reference TRBV7-2 and TRBJ1-6 gives the whole variable domain GAGVSQSPSNKVTEKGKDVELRCDPISGHTALYWYRQSLGQGLEFLIYFQGNSAPDKSGLPSDRFSAERTGGSVSTLTIQRTQQEDSAVYLCASSLHENSPLHFGNGTRLTVT.

The CDR3 sequence is CASSPEHGTGYEQYF. The CDR3 nucleotides read TGTGCCAGCAGTCCAGAACACGGTACGGGGTACGAGCAGTACTTC. The V and J genes are TRBV6-1 and TRBJ2-4, with a tentative D call TRBD2 (5 bases). With the DNA end fitting TRBJ2-7 better, the J assignment may be wrong. The CDR3 has 15 amino acids. In germline, CDR1 is MNHNS, CDR2 SASEGT.

The rearrangement joins TRBV6-5 to TRBJ1-4; TRBD1 agrees at 7 bases. After removal of 4 bases from V and 5 bases from J, the junction contained 7 bases not matched to a gene. This CDR3 is 15 amino acids long. Germline V gene sequence: CDR1 MNHEY, CDR2 SVGAGI. DNA for the CDR3: TGTGCCAGCAGTTTTGTGGCAGGGGGGAATGAAAAACTGTTTTTT. Protein sequence: CASSFVAGGNEKLFF.

This clonotype was seen only a few times. V usage is TRBV5-6 and J usage is TRBJ2-7, with a possible D match to TRBD1 (6 bases). The V gene's germline CDR1 is SGHDT and CDR2 YYEEEE. V lost 4 bases and J lost 3, with 17 bases in between. The CDR3 has 15 residues. The CDR3 bases are TGTGCCAGCAGCCCTGTGGACAGAAACTTCTACGAGCAGTACTTC. Translated, it gives CASSPVDRNFYEQYF. Together with reference TRBV5-6 and TRBJ2-7, the CDR3 gives the full variable domain: DAGVTQSPTHLIKTRGQQVTLRCSPKSGHDTVSWYQQALGQGPQFIFQYYEEEERQRGNFPDRFSGHQFPNYSSELNVNALLLGDSALYLCASSPVDRNFYEQYFGPGTRLTVT.

The chain couples TRBV6-2 or TRBV6-3 to TRBJ2-5; TRBD2 agrees at 9 bases. Germline CDR1 is MNHEY and CDR2 is SVGEGT. The CDR3 length is 16 residues. Unmatched junction bases numbered 8, after V lost 3 bases and J lost 3 bases. The CDR3 nucleotides are TGTGCCAGCAGTTATACGACTAGCGGTTCCGAAGAGACCCAGTACTTC. Translated: CASSYTTSGSEETQYF.

This clonotype was seen only a few times. The chain combines TRBV5-6 with TRBJ2-3; D unclear. V was trimmed by 5 bases and J by 1 base, leaving 11 bases between them. CDR3 size: 14 residues. Germline V gene lookup returns CDR1 SGHDT and CDR2 YYEEEE. The CDR3 region has the DNA TGTGCCAGCAGTATGCCAGGAGGCACAGATACGCAGTATTTT. Protein sequence: CASSMPGGTDTQYF.

This rearrangement joins TRBV11-2 to TRBJ2-7; D not certain. The V end lost 2 bases, the J end lost 0 bases, and 11 bases lay between the germline ends. This CDR3 has 15 amino acids. Germline CDR1 and CDR2: SGHAT and FQNNGV. This CDR3 reads CASSLSAANSYEQYF. The CDR3 coding sequence is TGTGCCAGCAGCTTAAGCGCAGCTAACTCCTACGAGCAGTACTTC. The full variable domain, in which reference TRBV11-2 and TRBJ2-7 provide the parts outside the CDR3, is EAGVAQSPRYKIIEKRQSVAFWCNPISGHATLYWYQQILGQGPKLLIQFQNNGVVDDSQLPKDRFSAERLKGVDSTLKIQPAKLEDSAVYLCASSLSAANSYEQYFGPGTRLTVT.

This clonotype was seen a few times. The chain links TRBV9 to TRBJ2-1; no clear D. CDR1 and CDR2 from the germline V gene are SGDLS and YYNGEE. The V gene lost 0 bases and the J gene lost 7 bases, with 5 bases spanning the gap. The CDR3 has 12 residues. The CDR3 sequence is CASSVAPNEQFF. In nucleotides, the CDR3 is TGTGCCAGCAGCGTAGCCCCTAATGAGCAGTTCTTC.

CDR3 nucleotide sequence: TGTGCCAGCAGTCCTAAGTTAGAAAAGGACTTGGCTTTCTTT. Protein product: CASSPKLEKDLAFF. The chain joins TRBV6-5 to TRBJ1-1; the D is unclear. Germline V CDR1 and CDR2: MNHEY, SVGAGI. The CDR3 length is 14 residues. Trimming removed 5 bases from V and 11 bases from J, with 21 bases in between.